This T cell receptor beta chain was sequenced during a study of blood T cells in healthy people across ages. General study findings and limits: Roughly linearly, TCR beta diversity per million T cells fell as age increased. For the donors, CMV status was unknown and possibly confounded expanded clonotype changes.

With V trimmed by 5 bases and J by 4 bases, 6 bases remained unmatched. Per germline, CDR1 ENHRY and CDR2 SYGVKD. This CDR3 is built from 15 residues. Concerning this clonotype: The antigen is not known.

Combining a sample-barcoded 5' primer with a J-beta primer mix, a second PCR ran for roughly 7 to 12 cycles. Tagging of each cDNA molecule was performed by a template-switch adaptor with 12 random nucleotides. TCRdb used MiXCR to reprocess the 5' RACE reads, holding one entry per CDR3 protein. The repertoire has 650,000 to 700,000 distinct CDR3 sequences, about 32% of them found once; the top ten carry 15%. The sequenced sample consisted of blood. The TCR originated in a woman older than 75 in good health. This chain connects TRBV10-3 to TRBJ1-5; the match to TRBD1 covers 9 bases. The CDR3 coding sequence is TGTGCCATCAGTCCCGGGACAGGGAATAATCAGCCCCAGCATTTT. Amino acid sequence: CAISPGTGNNQPQHF.